Listed below are T cell receptor beta chains from one sample, sequenced in a study of technical replicates of blood from several donors. Profiled with immunoSEQ multiplex PCR; TCRdb holds only in-frame clones, not every one. Of some 77,000 clones detected, around 90% appear once; the ten largest clones hold about 0.38%. Sequenced: T cells isolated from PBMCs. These receptors originate from a human donor in good health. The CDR3 runs from the conserved cysteine through the conserved F or W. Size is omitted from some rows. Given values are once, few, many or a class for expanded clones.

v_call	clone_size	j_call	cdr3_aa
TRBV11-3	.	TRBJ2-7	CASSNPSSSGGTYEQYF
TRBV10-3	.	TRBJ2-1	CAIWQGLYNEQFF
TRBV9	.	TRBJ2-7	CASSGGPGDYEQYF
TRBV9	.	TRBJ1-2	CASSVVSGNYGYTF
TRBV5-1	.	TRBJ1-3	CASSLQANSGNTIYF
TRBV15	.	TRBJ1-1	CATSEGTLNTEAFF
TRBV7-6	.	TRBJ2-7	CASSPAGLSSYEQYF
TRBV19	.	TRBJ1-2	CASSSPSGLNYGYTF
TRBV9	few	TRBJ2-3	CASSVVGLSTDTQYF
TRBV2	once	TRBJ2-5	CASYSDREETQYF
TRBV2	.	TRBJ2-1	CASSERQREWLNEQFF
TRBV6-5	.	TRBJ2-1	CASFTRNEQFF
TRBV5-1	.	TRBJ1-1	CASSLGDKSHETFF
TRBV6-5	.	TRBJ2-7	CASSLRTGYYEQYF
TRBV7-3	.	TRBJ2-7	CASSLTGGYEQYF
TRBV30	.	TRBJ2-3	CAWSRTSGTDTQYF
TRBV6-1	.	TRBJ2-7	CACSRGNSYEQYF
TRBV9	.	TRBJ2-1	CASAFSAGQYNEQFF
TRBV19	.	TRBJ1-5	CASSMTGTENQPQHF